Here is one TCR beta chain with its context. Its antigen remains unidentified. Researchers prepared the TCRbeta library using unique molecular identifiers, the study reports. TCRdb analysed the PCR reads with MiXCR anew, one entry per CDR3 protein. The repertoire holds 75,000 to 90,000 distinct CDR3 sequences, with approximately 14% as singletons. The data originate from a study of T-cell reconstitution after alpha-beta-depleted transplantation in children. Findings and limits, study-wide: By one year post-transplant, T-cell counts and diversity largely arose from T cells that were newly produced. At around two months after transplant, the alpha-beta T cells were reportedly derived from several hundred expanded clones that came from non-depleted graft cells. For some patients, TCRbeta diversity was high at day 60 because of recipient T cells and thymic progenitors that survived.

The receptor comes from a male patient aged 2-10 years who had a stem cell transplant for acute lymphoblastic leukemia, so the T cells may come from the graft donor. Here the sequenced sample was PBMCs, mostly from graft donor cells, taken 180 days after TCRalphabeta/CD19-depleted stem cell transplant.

The CDR3 is CASSGVAYTDTQYF. CDR3 sequence (DNA): TGTGCCAGCAGCGGGGTGGCCTACACAGATACGCAGTATTTT. The V call is TRBV9, the J call TRBJ2-3; D is unresolved. Looked up from germline, CDR1 is SGDLS and CDR2 is YYNGEE. V lost 3 bases and J lost 2, with 10 bases in between. The CDR3 has 14 amino acids.